This record looks at one TCR beta chain sequence and its context. Ten or more counts support this clonotype. What antigen it recognizes has not been identified. Per-base qualities were not stored, and no clone one base away is much larger. The sample belongs to a study of neurological immune-mediated disorders (dated 2019 in TCRdb). Context from the whole study: Among the 34 multiple sclerosis patients, relapsing-remitting MS was present in 31 and secondary progressive MS was present in 3. Alongside PBMC samples, the set of more than 85 TCR-beta libraries contained longitudinal samples, technical triplicates, and paired CD4+ and CD8+ T-cell subsets that had been sorted. The cohort comprised about 71 subjects: approximately 15 HAM/TSP patients, some 35 multiple sclerosis patients and about 20 healthy controls. Peripheral blood TCR-beta repertoires from patients with HTLV-I-associated myelopathy (HAM/TSP), patients with multiple sclerosis, and healthy controls were compared in the study using UMI-based sequencing. Study-wide conclusions, independent of this receptor: In a phylogenetic analysis, the repertoires of 18 out of 34 MS patients fell into a single cluster of related CDR3 sequences, pointing to a possible signature at the repertoire level. No identical CDR3 amino acid sequences were found to be shared among expanded clones across subjects, suggesting that TCR-beta repertoires were private in all groups. The MS cluster showed no association with clinical or MRI features, and the authors stated that larger cohorts are needed. The highest TCR clonal expansion was observed in HAM/TSP patients, whereas the lowest was observed in MS patients, even when compared with healthy controls.

Taken from cysteine to phenylalanine, the CDR3 has 13 residues. Only the CDR3 DNA is retained, 39 bases long and in frame from the first base. CDR1 is given as MNHEY and CDR2 as SVGAGI, both from the germline V gene. Between the V and J ends, shortened by 2 bases and 2 bases respectively, the junction contains 6 bases. For the unsorted PBMC libraries, 2 million PBMCs were stored in RNAlater at -80 degrees C until RNA extraction and were used to generate the libraries. Multiple sclerosis patients were enrolled in a US clinical protocol under which disease progression was evaluated by magnetic resonance imaging. Peripheral blood was subjected to Ficoll-Hypaque density gradient centrifugation to isolate PBMCs, which were then cryopreserved in liquid nitrogen. To synthesize cDNA, template-switch 5'RACE was performed with a primer carrying a 10-nucleotide random unique molecular identifier so that each TCR transcript was tagged. Over 180 million TCR-beta sequences, covering 15-18 subjects, were produced in each sequencing run. Total RNA was extracted with the RNeasy kit. Using the KAPA Real-time Library Amplification kit, TCR-beta VDJ regions were amplified with primers for the TCR constant region and the 5'RACE anchor. Sample indexes and Illumina adaptors were added in a first PCR, and a second PCR then increased library yield. After Ampure bead purification, the TCR product of roughly 650 bp was size-selected on a 2% E-gel SizeSelection system. Before pooling, libraries had their quality checked on a Bioanalyzer, their concentration measured with Qubit, and their quantity determined with the Kapa Library Quantification kit. Libraries were sequenced paired-end 2 x 150 bp on an Illumina HiSeq 2500. To increase sequence diversity, roughly 23-30% phiX was spiked into each library pool. On the authors' methods: Quality-filtered reads were processed with the UMI-based MiGEC pipeline, which removed over 75% of raw TCR sequences during error correction. IMGT germline references were used for alignment of VDJ genes, and clonotypes were defined by a unique CDR3 amino acid sequence together with V-J genes. Clonal expansion, Shannon diversity and CDR3 relatedness (CalcPairwiseDistances, ClusterSamples) were evaluated with VDJtools, and phylogenetic trees were built with CLCbio workbench. Using coefficient-of-variation modelling across technical triplicates, the study counted a clone as expanded if it had at least 8 unique UMIs. TCRdb reprocessing: public reads trimmed at Q25 with fastp, clones called with MiXCR, in-frame beta chains kept. Rows matching on CDR3 protein sequence are summarized as one entry with the most common DNA and genes. In this record, the V and J calls reflect TCRdb's handling and not the investigators' own analysis. This sample is represented by under 80,000 distinct CDR3 sequences; 5.2% of them were singletons. In total, the top ten clones hold approximately 2.6% of the sample.

The sample consisted of PBMCs. The rearranged chain carries TRBV6-5 and TRBJ1-1, with no reliable assignment of the D segment. The TCR sequence derives from a woman between 25 and 40 years old with multiple sclerosis. The DNA reads TGTGCCAGCAGTTACGGAGGCAACACTGAAGCTTTCTTT. Its protein reads: CASSYGGNTEAFF.